One and the same sample provided the 32 T cell receptor beta chains below, sequenced in a study of beta chain features in type 1 diabetes. Whole-study findings and limits: Significant though moderate, a shortening of TCRB CDR3s appeared in all four CD4+ subsets of Type 1 diabetes patients.

Expressed TCRB transcripts were sequenced, since all the RNA that had been isolated was reverse transcribed. Sequencing was performed with immunoSEQ multiplex PCR; in TCRdb, only in-frame clones are kept and a portion is missing. The sample holds approximately 150,000 clones, 50% to 70% seen once. Their antigens are not known. The sequenced material came from naive CD4+ T cells from blood. The receptors stem from a man aged 25 to 40 with type 1 diabetes.

This rearrangement joins TRBV7-2 to TRBJ2-7; no clear D. Germline V lookup: CDR1 SGHTA, CDR2 FQGNSA. This CDR3 spans 13 amino acids. Trimming pared 4 bases from V and 3 bases from J, leaving 10 bases between. CDR3 in DNA: TGTGCCAGCAGCTCCTCCATGCGCTACGAGCAGTACTTC. Amino acid sequence: CASSSSMRYEQYF.

The chain employs TRBV18 and TRBJ2-1; D possibly corresponds to TRBD1 (5 bases). Germline V gene data show CDR1 as KGHSH and CDR2 as LQKENI. The CDR3 is 14 amino acids. With 2 bases removed from V and 3 bases from J, the gap between germline ends came to 8 bases. The CDR3 sequence is CASSPSTGYNEQFF. CDR3 in DNA: TGTGCCAGCTCACCATCCACAGGCTACAATGAGCAGTTCTTC. Complete variable domain (other parts from reference TRBV18 and TRBJ2-1): NAGVMQNPRHLVRRRGQEARLRCSPMKGHSHVYWYRQLPEEGLKFMVYLQKENIIDESGMPKERFSAEFPKEGPSILRIQQVVRGDSAAYFCASSPSTGYNEQFFGPGTRLTVL.

The rearrangement links TRBV30 to TRBJ2-6; D call uncertain. Deletions cut 3 bases from V and 1 base from J, with 10 bases between. In germline, CDR1 is GTSNPN, CDR2 SVGIG (reference sequence). CDR3 length: 15 amino acids. This CDR3 is CAWSPLGSGANVLTF. The CDR3 DNA reads TGTGCCTGGAGCCCCTTAGGTTCTGGGGCCAACGTCCTGACTTTC.

The chain uses TRBV29-1 and TRBJ2-1; 7 bases are a match to TRBD1. CDR1 and CDR2 from the germline V gene are SQVTM and ANQGSEA. Germline trimming cut 2 bases from V and 7 bases from J; bases unmatched to any gene: 11. This CDR3 is built from 15 residues. The CDR3 spells CSVERVQGISNEQFF. CDR3 nucleotides: TGCAGCGTTGAACGAGTACAGGGGATCAGTAATGAGCAGTTCTTC.

J is TRBJ2-3 and V is TRBV9, with 7 bases matching TRBD1. The CDR3 length is 12 residues. Per the germline V gene, CDR1 is SGDLS and CDR2 is YYNGEE. V shed 0 bases and J 12 bases; nucleotides not matched to a gene: 4. CDR3 nucleotide sequence: TGTGCCAGCAGCGTAGAGAGGGGGCCTCAGTATTTT. Translated, it gives CASSVERGPQYF.

This rearrangement joins TRBV30 to TRBJ1-6; D gene ambiguous. The V end was cut by 3 bases, the J end by 10 bases, with 13 bases between. The CDR3 totals 13 residues. Germline values: CDR1 GTSNPN, CDR2 SVGIG (reference sequence). CDR3 in DNA: TGTGCCTGGAGCGCCCAAGTAGAGTCACCCCTCCACTTT. Translated, it gives CAWSAQVESPLHF.

This clone was picked up one time. The V and J genes are TRBV5-1 and TRBJ2-3; TRBD1 matches at 7 bases. The CDR3 sequence is 14 residues long. Germline V gene lookup returns CDR1 SGHRS and CDR2 YFSETQ. With 4 bases clipped from V and 3 bases from J, the junction kept 5 bases outside the gene matches. For the CDR3, the DNA is TGCGCCAGCAGCGCGACAGGGAGAACAGATACGCAGTATTTT. Amino acids: CASSATGRTDTQYF.

The gene calls are TRBV7-2 and TRBJ1-5, with 8 bases matching TRBD1. In germline, CDR1 is SGHTA, CDR2 FQGNSA. This CDR3 comprises 15 residues. Trimming took 5 bases from V and 2 from J; bases not matched to a gene: 5. The CDR3 nucleotides are TGTGCCAGCAGCCGGACAGGGACGGGCAATCAGCCCCAGCATTTT. Its translation is CASSRTGTGNQPQHF. The variable domain in full, completed from reference TRBV7-2 and TRBJ1-5, reads GAGVSQSPSNKVTEKGKDVELRCDPISGHTALYWYRQSLGQGLEFLIYFQGNSAPDKSGLPSDRFSAERTGGSVSTLTIQRTQQEDSAVYLCASSRTGTGNQPQHFGDGTRLSIL.

This clone has only one observation. This chain links TRBV7-2 with TRBJ2-5, with TRBD2 matching 11 bases. Germline V gene data show CDR1 as SGHTA and CDR2 as FQGNSA. The CDR3 is made up of 16 amino acids. With V trimmed by 5 bases and J by 5 bases, 10 bases remained unmatched. The CDR3 region is CASSTPSGGTRETQYF. In nucleotides, the CDR3 is TGTGCCAGCAGCACCCCTAGCGGGGGGACCAGGGAGACCCAGTACTTC.

This clone was counted a few times. The chain combines TRBV30 with TRBJ2-2, with no clear D. V dropped 3 bases and J dropped 5 bases, with 10 bases sitting between them. The CDR3 has 13 amino acids. CDR1 GTSNPN and CDR2 SVGIG come from the germline V gene (reference sequence). The CDR3 sequence: CAWRMVGTGELFF. The CDR3 coding sequence is TGTGCCTGGAGGATGGTGGGGACCGGGGAGCTGTTTTTT.

This clone has a handful of counts. This chain links TRBV4-3 with TRBJ2-1, with a tentative D call TRBD1 (6 bases). V was cut by 0 bases and J by 8 bases, with 8 bases left in between. The CDR3 covers 13 residues. Germline V gene lookup returns CDR1 LGHNA and CDR2 YSLEER. CDR3 coding DNA: TGCGCCAGCAGCCAAGACAGGGGCCATGAGCAGTTCTTC. It codes for CASSQDRGHEQFF.

The genes are TRBV5-8 and TRBJ1-4; D is unresolved. This CDR3 spans 16 amino acids. The germline gives CDR1 SGHTS, CDR2 YDEGEE. Trimming cost V 5 bases and J 0 bases, with 14 bases left between them. The CDR3 DNA follows: TGTGCCAGCAGTAAACTGGGATATGCAACTAATGAAAAACTGTTTTTT. It codes for CASSKLGYATNEKLFF.

The chain carries TRBV15 and TRBJ1-1, with D uncertain. Trimming took off 0 bases at V and 11 bases at J, with 10 bases between the two ends. The length of the CDR3 is 12 residues. CDR1 and CDR2 (germline): LNHNV, YYDKDF (reference sequence). CDR3 region: CATSREGLRAFF. The CDR3 region has the DNA TGTGCCACCAGCAGAGAAGGCCTACGGGCTTTCTTT. Using reference TRBV15 and TRBJ1-1 for the parts outside the CDR3, the full variable domain is DAMVIQNPRYQVTQFGKPVTLSCSQTLNHNVMYWYQQKSSQAPKLLFHYYDKDFNNEADTPDNFQSRRPNTSFCFLDIRSPGLGDTAMYLCATSREGLRAFFGQGTRLTVV.

This chain uses TRBV29-1 with TRBJ1-1; D gene uncertain. The CDR3 consists of 12 residues. V dropped 3 bases and J dropped 2 bases, with 7 bases sitting between them. Germline V gives CDR1 SQVTM, CDR2 ANQGSEA. CDR3 DNA: TGCAGCGTTGAGACATTTAACACTGAAGCTTTCTTT. It is translated as CSVETFNTEAFF. The whole variable domain, remainder taken from reference TRBV29-1 and TRBJ1-1, is SAVISQKPSRDICQRGTSLTIQCQVDSQVTMMFWYRQQPGQSLTLIATANQGSEATYESGFVIDKFPISRPNLTFSTLTVSNMSPEDSSIYLCSVETFNTEAFFGQGTRLTVV.

The DNA for the CDR3 is TGCAGCGTTGCCTCACCGGGACTAGCGGGGTACCAAGAGACCCAGTACTTC. Amino acid sequence: CSVASPGLAGYQETQYF. The chain links TRBV29-1 to TRBJ2-5, with 13 bases that match TRBD2. With V trimmed by 4 bases and J by 0 bases, 8 bases remained unmatched. Germline assignment: CDR1 SQVTM and CDR2 ANQGSEA. The CDR3 length is 17 residues.

This clone has a handful of counts. CDR3 protein: CAWSVLRQGISNSPLHF. The DNA of the CDR3 is TGTGCCTGGAGTGTATTGAGACAGGGAATCTCTAATTCACCCCTCCACTTT. The chain employs TRBV30 and TRBJ1-6; 7 bases line up with TRBD1. V lost 0 bases, J lost 6 bases, and 11 bases stayed unmatched. CDR1 is GTSNPN, CDR2 SVGIG, per germline (reference sequence). This CDR3 comprises 17 residues. The full variable domain, its missing parts supplied by reference TRBV30 and TRBJ1-6, is SQTIHQWPATLVQPVGSPLSLECTVEGTSNPNLYWYRQAAGRGLQLLFYSVGIGQISSEVPQNLSASRPQDRQFILSSKKLLLSDSGFYLCAWSVLRQGISNSPLHFGNGTRLTVT.

This clone was observed a handful of times. The genes are TRBV7-9 and TRBJ1-1; D may be TRBD1 (5 bases). This CDR3 region has 15 residues. Germline-derived CDR1 and CDR2 are SEHNR and FQNEAQ (reference sequence). V was trimmed by 2 bases and J by 5 bases, leaving 15 bases between them. The CDR3 region has the DNA TGTGCCAGCAGCTTATCCGGGGGAGGTAAGACTGAAGCTTTCTTT. Translating it yields CASSLSGGGKTEAFF.

The chain employs TRBV6-1 and TRBJ2-6; the D call may be TRBD1 or TRBD2 (5 bases each). Looked up from germline, CDR1 is MNHNS and CDR2 is SASEGT. This CDR3 comprises 14 residues. Between the trimmed V and J ends, which lost 7 bases and 4 bases, there was a span of 11 bases. In DNA, the CDR3 is TGTGCCAGCACCTTCGGGGCGGGGGCCAACGTCCTGACTTTC. This codes for CASTFGAGANVLTF.

The J gene is TRBJ1-6, the V gene TRBV4-3, with D hard to call. The CDR3 is 13 residues long. Germline CDR1 is LGHNA and CDR2 is YSLEER. The V end lost 0 bases, the J end lost 10 bases, and 7 bases lay between the germline ends. The DNA of the CDR3 is TGCGCCAGCAGCCAAGAAGAACGGTCACCCCTCCACTTT. As protein: CASSQEERSPLHF.

V usage is TRBV5-6 and J usage is TRBJ1-5; D is possibly TRBD1 (5 bases). Germline CDR1 and CDR2: SGHDT and YYEEEE. CDR3 length equals 14 residues. V lost 4 bases and J lost 4, with 12 bases in between. This chain's CDR3 is CASSLGRINQPQHF. The CDR3, as DNA: TGTGCCAGCAGCCTGGGACGGATAAATCAGCCCCAGCATTTT.

The chain links TRBV11-2 to TRBJ2-1, with D unclear. CDR1 is SGHAT and CDR2 is FQNNGV in the germline V gene. The CDR3 totals 13 residues. Trimming pared 2 bases from V and 5 bases from J, leaving 7 bases between. The DNA for the CDR3 is TGTGCCAGCAGCTTACCGCCTAACAATGAGCAGTTCTTC. Translated, it gives CASSLPPNNEQFF.

The rearrangement uses TRBV25-1 and TRBJ1-2; D possibly corresponds to TRBD1 (6 bases). The CDR3 consists of 14 residues. The V end was cut by 2 bases, the J end by 3 bases, with 10 bases between. CDR1 is MGHDK, CDR2 SYGVNS, per germline. CDR3 amino acids: CASSENRDYYGYTF. The CDR3 nucleotides are TGTGCCAGCAGTGAAAACAGGGATTACTATGGCTACACCTTC.

The chain has TRBV11-2 and TRBJ2-2; D not resolved. Germline CDR1 SGHAT, CDR2 FQNNGV. The V gene lost 1 base and the J gene lost 0 bases, with 12 bases spanning the gap. The CDR3 consists of 17 residues. The CDR3 reads CASSLGWTAANTGELFF. CDR3 in DNA: TGTGCCAGCAGCTTAGGGTGGACGGCAGCGAACACCGGGGAGCTGTTTTTT. The entire variable domain, with the rest obtained from reference TRBV11-2 and TRBJ2-2, is as follows: EAGVAQSPRYKIIEKRQSVAFWCNPISGHATLYWYQQILGQGPKLLIQFQNNGVVDDSQLPKDRFSAERLKGVDSTLKIQPAKLEDSAVYLCASSLGWTAANTGELFFGEGSRLTVL.

The genes are TRBV2 and TRBJ1-6; D call uncertain. With 6 bases removed from V and 8 bases from J, the gap between germline ends came to 8 bases. The CDR3 sequence is 12 residues long. Germline CDR1 and CDR2: SNHLY and FYNNEI. In DNA, the CDR3 is TGTGCCAGCAGCGTATCGGATTCACCCCTCCACTTT. Its protein product is CASSVSDSPLHF.

This chain uses TRBV4-1 with TRBJ2-7; perhaps TRBD2 as D (7 bases). From germline, CDR1 is MGHRA and CDR2 YSYEKL. V lost 0 bases and J lost 3, with 15 bases in between. CDR3 length equals 16 residues. The CDR3 DNA reads TGCGCCAGCAGCCAAGATCTGCCAGGGGAGGGCTACGAGCAGTACTTC. It encodes CASSQDLPGEGYEQYF.

This clone was detected once. This chain uses TRBV7-9 with TRBJ2-2; D may be TRBD2 (6 bases). This CDR3 is built from 11 residues. With 10 bases removed from V and 5 bases from J, the gap between germline ends came to 8 bases. Germline V CDR1 and CDR2: SEHNR, FQNEAQ (reference sequence). In DNA form, the CDR3 reads TGTGCCAACGGAGGGACCGGGGAGCTGTTTTTT. Amino acids: CANGGTGELFF.

This clone has just a few counts. The gene calls are TRBV29-1 and TRBJ1-2; D gene ambiguous. There are 9 residues in the CDR3. Trimming stripped 6 bases from V and 4 bases from J, with 3 bases between. Germline V lookup: CDR1 SQVTM, CDR2 ANQGSEA. The CDR3 DNA reads as TGCAGCGTGGCCTATGGCTACACCTTC. It specifies CSVAYGYTF.

This clone was seen only a few times. The CDR3 region has the DNA TGTGCCTGGAGTGGATCGGGCAGGAACACTGAAGCTTTCTTT. Its translation: CAWSGSGRNTEAFF. The chain links TRBV30 to TRBJ1-1; the D is unclear. The V and J ends lost 1 base and 1 base respectively, with 10 bases between them. CDR1 and CDR2 from the germline V gene are GTSNPN and SVGIG (reference sequence). There are 14 residues in the CDR3.

On this clone: The same CDR3 is also encoded by other DNA sequences in this sample. The chain combines TRBV29-1 with TRBJ2-6; D unresolved. The CDR3 totals 14 residues. Trimming removed 3 bases at V and 0 bases at J, with 6 bases between. The germline V gene encodes CDR1 SQVTM and CDR2 ANQGSEA. The CDR3 DNA follows: TGCAGCGTTGACCCGGGCTCTGGGGCCAACGTCCTGACTTTC. It specifies CSVDPGSGANVLTF.

The genes are TRBV6-5 and TRBJ1-4; TRBD1 matches at 7 bases. This CDR3 has 16 amino acids. Germline trimming cut 0 bases from V and 5 bases from J; bases unmatched to any gene: 6. Per germline, CDR1 MNHEY and CDR2 SVGAGI. The chain's CDR3 is CASSYSDHRGNEKLFF. DNA of the CDR3: TGTGCCAGCAGTTACTCGGATCACAGGGGAAATGAAAAACTGTTTTTT.

V gene TRBV9 combines with J gene TRBJ2-3, with D hard to call. Germline V gene data show CDR1 as SGDLS and CDR2 as YYNGEE. The CDR3 runs 14 residues. Trimming stripped 0 bases from V and 2 bases from J, with 7 bases between. CDR3 residues: CASSVVGFTDTQYF. DNA for the CDR3: TGTGCCAGCAGCGTAGTGGGGTTCACAGATACGCAGTATTTT.

This chain joins TRBV5-1 and TRBJ2-6, with D hard to call. Germline-derived CDR1 and CDR2 are SGHRS and YFSETQ. V gave up 4 bases and J gave up 0 bases, with 17 bases separating them. This CDR3 spans 18 amino acids. For the CDR3, the DNA is TGCGCCAGCAGCCCGGACGGGTATACAAACTCTGGGGCCAACGTCCTGACTTTC. Translating gives CASSPDGYTNSGANVLTF.